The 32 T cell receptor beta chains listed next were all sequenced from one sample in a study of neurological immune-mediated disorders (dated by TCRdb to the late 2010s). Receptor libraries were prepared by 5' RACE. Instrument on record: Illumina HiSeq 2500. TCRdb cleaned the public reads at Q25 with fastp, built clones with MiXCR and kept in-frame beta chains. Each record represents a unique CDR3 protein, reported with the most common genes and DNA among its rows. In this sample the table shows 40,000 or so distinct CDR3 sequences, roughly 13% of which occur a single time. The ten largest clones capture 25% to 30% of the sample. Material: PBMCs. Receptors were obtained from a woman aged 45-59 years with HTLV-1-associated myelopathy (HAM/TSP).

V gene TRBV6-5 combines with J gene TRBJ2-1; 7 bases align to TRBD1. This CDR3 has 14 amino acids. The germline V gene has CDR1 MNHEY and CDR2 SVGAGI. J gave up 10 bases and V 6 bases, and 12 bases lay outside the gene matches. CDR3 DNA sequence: TGTGCCAGCAGCCCCAGGGGGTCCCCCTACGAGCAGTTCTTC. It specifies CASSPRGSPYEQFF.

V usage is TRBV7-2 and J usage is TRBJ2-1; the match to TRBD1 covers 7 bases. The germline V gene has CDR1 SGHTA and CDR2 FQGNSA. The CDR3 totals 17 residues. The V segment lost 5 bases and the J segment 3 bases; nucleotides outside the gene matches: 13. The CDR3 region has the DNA TGTGCCAGCAGCCCAGCTGTCGGGACAGAATACTACAATGAGCAGTTCTTC. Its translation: CASSPAVGTEYYNEQFF.

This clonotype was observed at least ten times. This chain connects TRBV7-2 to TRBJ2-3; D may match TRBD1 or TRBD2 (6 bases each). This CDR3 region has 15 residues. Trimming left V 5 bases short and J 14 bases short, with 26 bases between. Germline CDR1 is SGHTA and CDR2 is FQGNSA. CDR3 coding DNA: TGTGCCAGCAGCGTCACTGGGGGGCTCCCGAGTCGGGGGTATTTT. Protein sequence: CASSVTGGLPSRGYF.

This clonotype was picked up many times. CDR3 sequence: CSARDEAGREQFF. As DNA, the CDR3 is TGCAGTGCTAGAGATGAGGCGGGGAGGGAGCAGTTCTTC. V usage is TRBV20-1 and J usage is TRBJ2-1; D might be TRBD2 (6 bases). Germline V CDR1 and CDR2: DFQATT, SNEGSKA (reference sequence). Trimming removed 0 bases at V and 10 bases at J, with 13 bases between. The CDR3 spans 13 residues.

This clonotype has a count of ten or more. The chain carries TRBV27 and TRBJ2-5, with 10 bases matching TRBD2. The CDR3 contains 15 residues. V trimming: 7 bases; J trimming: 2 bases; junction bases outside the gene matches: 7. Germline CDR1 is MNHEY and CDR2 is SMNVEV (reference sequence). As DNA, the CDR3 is TGTGCCAGCAAATTTAGCGGGGGGCCGCAAGAGACCCAGTACTTC. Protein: CASKFSGGPQETQYF.

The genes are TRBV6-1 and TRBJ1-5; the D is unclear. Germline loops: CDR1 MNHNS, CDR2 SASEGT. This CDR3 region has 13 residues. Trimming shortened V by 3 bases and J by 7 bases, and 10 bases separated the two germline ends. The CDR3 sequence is CASSERDRQPQHF. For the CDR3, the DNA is TGTGCCAGCAGTGAGCGGGATCGGCAGCCCCAGCATTTT.

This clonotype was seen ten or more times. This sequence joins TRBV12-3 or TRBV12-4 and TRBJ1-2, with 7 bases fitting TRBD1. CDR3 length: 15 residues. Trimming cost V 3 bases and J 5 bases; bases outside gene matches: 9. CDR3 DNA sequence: TGTGCCAGCAGTTTCCCGCAACAGGGGAAATATGGCTACACCTTC. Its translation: CASSFPQQGKYGYTF.

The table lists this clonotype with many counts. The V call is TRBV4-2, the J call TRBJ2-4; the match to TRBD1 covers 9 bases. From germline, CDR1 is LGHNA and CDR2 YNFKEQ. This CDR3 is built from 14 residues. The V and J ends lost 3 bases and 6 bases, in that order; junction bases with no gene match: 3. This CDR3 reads CASSQGQGVNIQYF. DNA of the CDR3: TGTGCCAGCAGCCAGGGACAGGGCGTAAACATTCAGTACTTC.

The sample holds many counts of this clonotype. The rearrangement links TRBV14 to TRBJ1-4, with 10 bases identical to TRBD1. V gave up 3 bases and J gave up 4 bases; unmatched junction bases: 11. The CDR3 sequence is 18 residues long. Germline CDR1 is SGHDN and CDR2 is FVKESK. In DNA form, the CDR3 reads TGTGCCAGCAGCCAGCCCGGGACAGGGGTCCCCGGTAATGAAAAACTGTTTTTT. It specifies CASSQPGTGVPGNEKLFF.

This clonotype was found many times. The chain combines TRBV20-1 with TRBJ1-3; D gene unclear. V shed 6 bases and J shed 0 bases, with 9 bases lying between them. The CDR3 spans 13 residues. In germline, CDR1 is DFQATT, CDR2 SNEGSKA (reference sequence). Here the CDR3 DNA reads TGCAGTGCCGACGACCACTCTGGAAACACCATATATTTT. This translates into CSADDHSGNTIYF.

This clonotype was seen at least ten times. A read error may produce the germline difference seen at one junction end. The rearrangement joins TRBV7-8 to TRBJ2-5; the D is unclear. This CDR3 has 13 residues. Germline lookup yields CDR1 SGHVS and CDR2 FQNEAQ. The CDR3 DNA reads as TGTGCCAGCAGCCTCGCGGCTCAAGGGACCCAGTACTTC. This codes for CASSLAAQGTQYF.

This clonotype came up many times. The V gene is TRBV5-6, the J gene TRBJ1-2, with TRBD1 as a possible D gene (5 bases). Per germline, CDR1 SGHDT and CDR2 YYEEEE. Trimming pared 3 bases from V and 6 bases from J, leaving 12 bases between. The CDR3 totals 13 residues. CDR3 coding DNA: TGTGCCAGCAGCTCAGCCCAGGGAGATGGCTACACCTTC. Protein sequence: CASSSAQGDGYTF.

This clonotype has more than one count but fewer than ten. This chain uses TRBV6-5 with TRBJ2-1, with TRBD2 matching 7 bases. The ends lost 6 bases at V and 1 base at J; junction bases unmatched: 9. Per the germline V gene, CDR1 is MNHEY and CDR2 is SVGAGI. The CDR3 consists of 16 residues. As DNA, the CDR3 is TGTGCCAGCAGCCCGGGAGGCAGCTTATCCTACAATGAGCAGTTCTTC. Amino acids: CASSPGGSLSYNEQFF.

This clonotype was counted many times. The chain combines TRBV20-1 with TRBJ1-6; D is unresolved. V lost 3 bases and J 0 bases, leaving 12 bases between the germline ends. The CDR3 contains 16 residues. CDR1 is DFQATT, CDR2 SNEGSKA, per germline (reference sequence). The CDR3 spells CSARGLRISYNSPLHF. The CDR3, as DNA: TGCAGTGCTAGGGGCTTGAGGATCTCCTATAATTCACCCCTCCACTTT.

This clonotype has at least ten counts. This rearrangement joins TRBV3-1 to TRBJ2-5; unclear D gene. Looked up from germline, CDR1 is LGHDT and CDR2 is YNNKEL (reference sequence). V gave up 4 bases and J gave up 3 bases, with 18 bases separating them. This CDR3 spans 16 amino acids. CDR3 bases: TGTGCCAGCAGCCCCACCGGAGAAGTAGTCGAAGAGACCCAGTACTTC. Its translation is CASSPTGEVVEETQYF.

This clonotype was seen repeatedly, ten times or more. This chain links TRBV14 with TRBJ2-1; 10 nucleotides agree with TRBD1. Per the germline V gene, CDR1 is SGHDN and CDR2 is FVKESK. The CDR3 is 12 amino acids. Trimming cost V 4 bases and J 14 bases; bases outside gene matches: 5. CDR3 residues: CASSLGTGVEFF. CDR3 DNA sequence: TGTGCCAGCAGCCTTGGGACAGGGGTAGAGTTCTTC.

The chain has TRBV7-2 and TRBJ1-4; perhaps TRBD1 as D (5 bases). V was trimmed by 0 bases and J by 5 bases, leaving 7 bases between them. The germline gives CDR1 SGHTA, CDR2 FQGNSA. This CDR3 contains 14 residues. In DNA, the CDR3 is TGTGCCAGCAGCTTAGCTTCAGGGAATGAAAAACTGTTTTTT. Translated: CASSLASGNEKLFF.

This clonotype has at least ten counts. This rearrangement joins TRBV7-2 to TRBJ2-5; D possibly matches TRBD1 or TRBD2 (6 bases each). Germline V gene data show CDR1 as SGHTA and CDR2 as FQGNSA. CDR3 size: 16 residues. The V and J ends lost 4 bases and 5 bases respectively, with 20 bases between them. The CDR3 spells CASSSFPRGRRETQYF. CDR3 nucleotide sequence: TGTGCCAGCAGCTCCTTTCCTAGGGGGAGGAGGGAGACCCAGTACTTC.

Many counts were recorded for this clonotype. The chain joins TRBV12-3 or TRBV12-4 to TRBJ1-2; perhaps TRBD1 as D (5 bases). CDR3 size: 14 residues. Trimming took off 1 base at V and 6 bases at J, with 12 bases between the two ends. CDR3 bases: TGTGCCAGCAGTTTAGATCCAGGGACGCATGGCTACACCTTC. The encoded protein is CASSLDPGTHGYTF.

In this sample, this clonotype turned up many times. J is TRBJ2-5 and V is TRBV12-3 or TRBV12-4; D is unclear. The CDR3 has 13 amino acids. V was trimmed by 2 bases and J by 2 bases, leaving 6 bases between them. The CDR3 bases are TGTGCCAGCAGTTTACTCAATCAAGAGACCCAGTACTTC. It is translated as CASSLLNQETQYF.

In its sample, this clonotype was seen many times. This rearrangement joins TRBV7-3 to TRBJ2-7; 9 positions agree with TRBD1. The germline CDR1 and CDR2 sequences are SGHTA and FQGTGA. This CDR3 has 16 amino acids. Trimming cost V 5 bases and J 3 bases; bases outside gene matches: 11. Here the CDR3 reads CASSLGTGFLFYEQYF. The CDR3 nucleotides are TGTGCCAGCAGCCTCGGGACAGGGTTTCTATTCTACGAGCAGTACTTC.

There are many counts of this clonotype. The CDR3 nucleotides read TGTGCCAGCAGTATGCGCCAAGAGACCCAGTACTTC. The encoded protein is CASSMRQETQYF. The chain uses TRBV12-3 or TRBV12-4 and TRBJ2-5; D call uncertain. The CDR3 loop spans 12 amino acids. The germline V and J ends were trimmed by 5 bases and 1 base, with 5 bases remaining between them.

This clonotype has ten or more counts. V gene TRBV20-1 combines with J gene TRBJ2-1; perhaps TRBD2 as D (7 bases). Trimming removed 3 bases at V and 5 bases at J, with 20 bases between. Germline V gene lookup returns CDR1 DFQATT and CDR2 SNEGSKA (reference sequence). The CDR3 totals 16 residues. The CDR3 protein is CSASFGAGALHNEQFF. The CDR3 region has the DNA TGCAGTGCTAGTTTCGGTGCGGGGGCCCTCCACAATGAGCAGTTCTTC.

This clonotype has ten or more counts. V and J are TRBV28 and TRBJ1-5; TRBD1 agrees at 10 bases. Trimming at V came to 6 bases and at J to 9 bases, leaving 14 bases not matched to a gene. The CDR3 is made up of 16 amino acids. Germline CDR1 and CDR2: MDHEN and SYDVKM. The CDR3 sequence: CASSLATGGGGLPQHF. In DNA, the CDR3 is TGTGCCAGCAGCCTCGCGACAGGGGGCGGCGGATTGCCCCAGCATTTT.

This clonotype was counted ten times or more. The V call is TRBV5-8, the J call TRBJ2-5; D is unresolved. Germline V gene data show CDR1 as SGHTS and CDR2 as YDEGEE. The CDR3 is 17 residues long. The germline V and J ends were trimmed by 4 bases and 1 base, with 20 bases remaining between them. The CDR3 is CASSLFRNTRVQETQYF. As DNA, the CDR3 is TGTGCCAGCAGCCTGTTTAGAAATACAAGAGTCCAAGAGACCCAGTACTTC.

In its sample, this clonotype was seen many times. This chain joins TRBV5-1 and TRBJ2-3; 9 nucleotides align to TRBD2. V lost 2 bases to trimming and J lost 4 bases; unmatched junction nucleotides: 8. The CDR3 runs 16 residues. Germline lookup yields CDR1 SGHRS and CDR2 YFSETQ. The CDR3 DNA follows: TGCGCCAGCAGCTTTCTGGGCGGGGGGGCCCCAGATACGCAGTATTTT. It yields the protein CASSFLGGGAPDTQYF.

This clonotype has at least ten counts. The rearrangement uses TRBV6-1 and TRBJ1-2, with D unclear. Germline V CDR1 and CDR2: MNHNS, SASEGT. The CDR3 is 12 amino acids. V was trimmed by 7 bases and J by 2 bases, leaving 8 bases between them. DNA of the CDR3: TGTGCCAGCAAACAGACGAACTATGGCTACACCTTC. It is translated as CASKQTNYGYTF.

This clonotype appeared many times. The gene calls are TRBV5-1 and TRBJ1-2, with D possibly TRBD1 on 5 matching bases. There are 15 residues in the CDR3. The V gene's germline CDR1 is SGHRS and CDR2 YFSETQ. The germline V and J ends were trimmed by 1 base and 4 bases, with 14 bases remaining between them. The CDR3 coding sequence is TGCGCCAGCAGCTTGACTTTCCTCGGGGGCTATGGCTACACCTTC. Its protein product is CASSLTFLGGYGYTF.

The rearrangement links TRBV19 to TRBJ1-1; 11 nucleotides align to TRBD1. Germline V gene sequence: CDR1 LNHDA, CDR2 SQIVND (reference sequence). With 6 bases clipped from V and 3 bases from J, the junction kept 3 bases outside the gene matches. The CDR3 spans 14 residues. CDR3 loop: CASRRDRGYTEAFF. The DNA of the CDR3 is TGTGCCAGTAGACGGGACAGGGGGTACACTGAAGCTTTCTTT.

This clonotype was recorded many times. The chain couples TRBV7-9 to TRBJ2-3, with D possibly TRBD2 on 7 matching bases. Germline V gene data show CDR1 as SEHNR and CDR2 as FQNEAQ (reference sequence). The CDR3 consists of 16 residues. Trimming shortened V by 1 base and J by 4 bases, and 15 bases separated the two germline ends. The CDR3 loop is CASSLVAGAGSDTQYF. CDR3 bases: TGTGCCAGCAGCTTAGTTGCGGGGGCCGGATCAGATACGCAGTATTTT.

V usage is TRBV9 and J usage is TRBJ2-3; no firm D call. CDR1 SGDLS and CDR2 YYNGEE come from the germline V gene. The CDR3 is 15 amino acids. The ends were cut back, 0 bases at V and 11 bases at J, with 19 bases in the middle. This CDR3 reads CASSVGLAYDSEQYF. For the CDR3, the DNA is TGTGCCAGCAGCGTAGGACTTGCTTACGACTCGGAGCAGTATTTT.

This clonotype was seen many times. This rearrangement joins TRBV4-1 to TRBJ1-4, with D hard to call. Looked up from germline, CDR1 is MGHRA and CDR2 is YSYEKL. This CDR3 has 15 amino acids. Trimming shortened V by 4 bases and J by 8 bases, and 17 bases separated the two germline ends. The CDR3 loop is CASSPNVNSEEKLFF. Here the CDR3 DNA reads TGCGCCAGCAGCCCTAATGTTAACTCGGAAGAAAAACTGTTTTTT.